This TCR beta chain was obtained from a study of T cell responses to AZD1222 COVID-19 vaccine. Study observations and caveats: A rise in Spike-specific TCR breadth and depth followed two AZD1222 doses. The study sampled repertoires only after the peak T cell response. White British ancestry dominated among donors, who included more females, and clonal diversity was possibly underestimated. Spike-spanning, vaccine-associated CD4 TCRs were dominant at 160-218 and 743-854.

The table came from immunoSEQ multiplex PCR; TCRdb's copy has only in-frame clones and leaves some out. This table has over 150,000 clones, 90% appearing once. Notes on this clone: The antigen remains undetermined.

CDR1 is SGHDN, CDR2 FVKESK, per germline. V lost 0 bases and J 3 bases, leaving 6 bases between the germline ends. There are 14 residues in the CDR3. Sequencing used peripheral blood, obtained on day 0 of AZD1222 vaccination. This chain connects TRBV14 to TRBJ1-3, with D hard to call. This clonotype was sampled from an adult in good health. The CDR3, as DNA: TGTGCCAGCAGCCAAGATCTGAGTGGAAACACCATATATTTT. Translated, it gives CASSQDLSGNTIYF.